Presented here are 26 T cell receptor beta chains from one specimen sequenced in a study of cytomegalovirus exposure and HLA in healthy donors (dated by TCRdb to 2016 to 2017). The library was prepared using the immunoSEQ multiplex PCR assay. For the multiplex PCR, a mixture combining 60 forward primers for TCR Vbeta segments and 13 reverse primers for TCR Jbeta segments was used. TCRdb obtained this table from immuneACCESS and retained in-frame rearrangements with V and J assigned. These tables miss some clones; where compared with another copy, unresolved V genes account for less than half of the shortfall, and the remainder is unexplained. Present in this sample are around 88,000 clones, approximately 81% of which were seen just once. Over 4% of the sample rests with the top ten. Sequencing was carried out using PBMCs. The receptors come from a woman between 40 and 55 years old in good health and CMV-seropositive.

The chain recombines TRBV5-4 with TRBJ2-7, with D perhaps matching TRBD1 (6 bases). Germline V lookup: CDR1 SGHNT, CDR2 YYREEE (reference sequence). The germline V and J ends were trimmed by 2 bases and 4 bases, with 10 bases remaining between them. The CDR3 runs 13 residues. In nucleotides, the CDR3 is TGTGCCAGCAGCTTTGGACAGCCTTACGAGCAGTACTTC. It codes for CASSFGQPYEQYF.

This sequence joins TRBV28 and TRBJ2-1, with 7 nucleotides matching TRBD2. With V trimmed by 5 bases and J by 15 bases, 7 bases remained unmatched. The germline V gene encodes CDR1 MDHEN and CDR2 SYDVKM. The CDR3 runs to 11 residues. The CDR3 protein is CASSTSGIWFF. The CDR3 nucleotides are TGTGCCAGCAGTACAAGCGGGATATGGTTCTTC. The full variable domain, with the rest looked up from reference TRBV28 and TRBJ2-1, is DVKVTQSSRYLVKRTGEKVFLECVQDMDHENMFWYRQDPGLGLRLIYFSYDVKMKEKGDIPEGYSVSREKKERFSLILESASTNQTSMYLCASSTSGIWFFGPGTRLTVL.

V gene TRBV7-9 combines with J gene TRBJ1-1; D uncertain. The CDR3 has 12 residues. Trimming removed 4 bases at V and 6 bases at J, with 9 bases between. Germline CDR1 is SEHNR and CDR2 is FQNEAQ (reference sequence). Written as DNA, the CDR3 is TGTGCCAGCAGCTCATTGTCGGCTGAAGCTTTCTTT. Encoded protein: CASSSLSAEAFF. The entire variable domain, with the rest obtained from reference TRBV7-9 and TRBJ1-1, is as follows: DTGVSQNPRHKITKRGQNVTFRCDPISEHNRLYWYRQTLGQGPEFLTYFQNEAQLEKSRLLSDRFSAERPKGSFSTLEIQRTEQGDSAMYLCASSSLSAEAFFGQGTRLTVV.

The chain joins TRBV29-1 to TRBJ2-3; D possibly corresponds to TRBD2 (6 bases). The germline V and J ends were trimmed by 1 base and 5 bases, with 7 bases remaining between them. Germline values: CDR1 SQVTM, CDR2 ANQGSEA. The CDR3 sequence is 12 residues long. In DNA, the CDR3 is TGCAGCGTTGAAGGGGGAGGAGATACGCAGTATTTT. Its protein product is CSVEGGGDTQYF.

The chain couples TRBV5-8 to TRBJ2-1; D ambiguous. CDR3 length: 13 amino acids. V dropped 0 bases and J dropped 7 bases, with 8 bases sitting between them. CDR1 and CDR2 from the germline V gene are SGHTS and YDEGEE. CDR3 DNA sequence: TGTGCCAGCAGCTTGGGGTTTGCGAATGAGCAGTTCTTC. It specifies CASSLGFANEQFF.

This chain uses TRBV6-1 with TRBJ1-5, with D uncertain. The germline gives CDR1 MNHNS, CDR2 SASEGT. Trimming left V 1 base short and J 4 bases short, with 8 bases between. There are 14 residues in the CDR3. The CDR3 spells CASSEGYLNQPQHF. The CDR3 coding sequence is TGTGCCAGCAGTGAAGGCTACCTAAATCAGCCCCAGCATTTT.

The V gene is TRBV2, the J gene TRBJ1-2, with TRBD1 matching over 12 bases. This CDR3 has 14 amino acids. V lost 8 bases and J lost 8; bases outside the gene matches: 9. In germline, CDR1 is SNHLY, CDR2 FYNNEI. The CDR3: CASVIDGTGGGYTF. The CDR3, as DNA: TGTGCCAGCGTTATCGACGGGACAGGGGGCGGCTACACCTTC. The variable domain in full, completed from reference TRBV2 and TRBJ1-2, reads EPEVTQTPSHQVTQMGQEVILRCVPISNHLYFYWYRQILGQKVEFLVSFYNNEISEKSEIFDDQFSVERPDGSNFTLKIRSTKLEDSAMYFCASVIDGTGGGYTFGSGTRLTVV.

The V gene is TRBV30, the J gene TRBJ2-1; 15 bases map to TRBD2. The CDR3 runs to 15 residues. CDR1 and CDR2 (germline): GTSNPN, SVGIG (reference sequence). The J segment lost 4 bases and the V segment lost 8 bases, leaving 6 bases of the junction unmatched. CDR3 amino acids: CALGGTSGGYNEQFF. The CDR3, as DNA: TGTGCCCTGGGAGGGACTAGCGGGGGGTACAATGAGCAGTTCTTC.

The chain uses TRBV29-1 and TRBJ1-1; 7 bases are a match to TRBD1. J gave up 3 bases and V 5 bases, and 18 bases lay outside the gene matches. There are 17 residues in the CDR3. Germline V gives CDR1 SQVTM, CDR2 ANQGSEA. Here the CDR3 DNA reads TGCAGCGTTCGTTATTTACAGGGGCCCCTCAGGGACACTGAAGCTTTCTTT. This translates into CSVRYLQGPLRDTEAFF.

The genes are TRBV29-1 and TRBJ2-3; TRBD2 matches 8 bases. V gave up 3 bases and J gave up 2 bases; unmatched junction bases: 7. CDR1 is SQVTM, CDR2 ANQGSEA, per germline. This CDR3 has 15 residues. CDR3 region: CSVERTSSITDTQYF. The CDR3 coding sequence is TGCAGCGTTGAGCGGACTAGCTCCATCACAGATACGCAGTATTTT.

A note on this clone: This CDR3 is also generated by other DNA sequences in the sample. V and J are TRBV27 and TRBJ2-7, with D perhaps TRBD1 (6 bases). V dropped 4 bases and J dropped 6 bases, with 16 bases sitting between them. The V gene's germline CDR1 is MNHEY and CDR2 SMNVEV (reference sequence). This CDR3 comprises 14 residues. CDR3 loop: CASSSVPTQGEQYF. The CDR3 bases are TGTGCCAGCAGTTCTGTCCCGACACAGGGCGAGCAGTACTTC.

The rearrangement links TRBV27 to TRBJ2-2, with a tentative D call TRBD2 (6 bases). The CDR3 sequence is 14 residues long. Trimming pared 3 bases from V and 6 bases from J, leaving 11 bases between. Germline-derived CDR1 and CDR2 are MNHEY and SMNVEV (reference sequence). The CDR3 protein is CASSFGGKAGELFF. CDR3 nucleotides: TGTGCCAGCAGTTTCGGGGGAAAGGCCGGGGAGCTGTTTTTT.

J is TRBJ2-7 and V is TRBV5-1; TRBD1 matches 12 bases. Trimming cost V 7 bases and J 3 bases; bases outside gene matches: 5. The CDR3 sequence is 14 residues long. Germline V gene data show CDR1 as SGHRS and CDR2 as YFSETQ. The DNA for the CDR3 is TGCGCCAGCCGGGGACAGGGGGCTTACTACGAGCAGTACTTC. It encodes CASRGQGAYYEQYF.

The chain carries TRBV6-5 and TRBJ2-5; 9 bases agree with TRBD1. Germline CDR1 and CDR2: MNHEY and SVGAGI. J lost 5 bases, V lost 6 bases, and 10 bases had no gene match. The CDR3 loop spans 15 amino acids. The CDR3 nucleotides read TGTGCCAGCAGCGCCGACAGGGGGGGGCGGGAGACCCAGTACTTC. Translated: CASSADRGGRETQYF.

The chain joins TRBV10-3 to TRBJ2-7; 10 bases map to TRBD1. The CDR3 loop spans 12 amino acids. The V gene end was trimmed by 0 bases and the J gene end by 12 bases; junction bases not matched to a gene: 2. Germline assignment: CDR1 ENHRY and CDR2 SYGVKD. The CDR3 coding sequence is TGTGCCATCAGTGAGTCGACAGGGGGCACGTACTTC. It codes for CAISESTGGTYF.

This clone was counted only a few times. The genes are TRBV6-5 and TRBJ2-7, with 12 bases matching TRBD2. Germline lookup yields CDR1 MNHEY and CDR2 SVGAGI. The CDR3 is 15 residues long. The trim removed 4 bases at V and 0 bases at J, leaving 1 base unmatched. Written as DNA, the CDR3 is TGTGCCAGCAGTTGGGGACTAGCGGGCTCCTACGAGCAGTACTTC. Residues: CASSWGLAGSYEQYF.

This clone appeared a single time. J is TRBJ1-2 and V is TRBV2; D remains unclear. Looked up from germline, CDR1 is SNHLY and CDR2 is FYNNEI. Trimming shortened V by 6 bases and J by 0 bases, and 8 bases separated the two germline ends. This CDR3 contains 13 residues. The CDR3 spells CASRSPSNYGYTF. The CDR3 DNA reads TGTGCCAGCAGGAGTCCCTCTAACTATGGCTACACCTTC.

The chain recombines TRBV28 with TRBJ1-1; no clear D. The V gene's germline CDR1 is MDHEN and CDR2 SYDVKM. The CDR3 is made up of 13 amino acids. Trimming shortened V by 2 bases and J by 10 bases, and 14 bases separated the two germline ends. CDR3 nucleotides: TGTGCCAGCAGTTTACCAGACCAGAGGGTAGCTTTCTTT. This gives the protein CASSLPDQRVAFF.

The CDR3 sequence is CASSERDYGYTF. CDR3 bases: TGTGCCAGCAGTGAACGGGACTATGGCTACACCTTC. This chain connects TRBV6-1 to TRBJ1-2; no firm D call. CDR1 is MNHNS, CDR2 SASEGT, per germline. The V end lost 2 bases, the J end lost 3 bases, and 4 bases lay between the germline ends. CDR3 size: 12 residues.

The rearrangement uses TRBV4-1 and TRBJ2-7; the D gene is possibly TRBD1 (6 bases). V was trimmed by 4 bases and J by 5 bases, leaving 18 bases between them. This CDR3 has 15 residues. Germline values: CDR1 MGHRA, CDR2 YSYEKL. The CDR3 nucleotides are TGCGCCAGCAGCCCGATGACAGGCACCATCCACGAGCAGTACTTC. It codes for CASSPMTGTIHEQYF.

This rearrangement joins TRBV18 to TRBJ2-3; 7 nucleotides align to TRBD2. The CDR3 extends over 17 amino acids. The V gene's germline CDR1 is KGHSH and CDR2 LQKENI. V shed 3 bases and J 1 base; nucleotides not matched to a gene: 10. CDR3 in amino acids: CASSPRARDYGTDTQYF. CDR3 in DNA: TGTGCCAGCTCACCCCGTGCGCGGGACTACGGCACAGATACGCAGTATTTT. The complete variable domain, with remaining parts taken from reference TRBV18 and TRBJ2-3, reads NAGVMQNPRHLVRRRGQEARLRCSPMKGHSHVYWYRQLPEEGLKFMVYLQKENIIDESGMPKERFSAEFPKEGPSILRIQQVVRGDSAAYFCASSPRARDYGTDTQYFGPGTRLTVL.

The genes are TRBV7-8 and TRBJ1-4; D is unclear. The V gene's germline CDR1 is SGHVS and CDR2 FQNEAQ. This CDR3 has 16 residues. The V gene lost 5 bases and the J gene lost 0 bases, with 13 bases spanning the gap. CDR3 amino acids: CASSKSSDTTNEKLFF. The CDR3, as DNA: TGTGCCAGCAGCAAGAGTAGTGATACAACTAATGAAAAACTGTTTTTT.

This sequence joins TRBV5-8 and TRBJ1-4; TRBD1 matches at 12 bases. Looked up from germline, CDR1 is SGHTS and CDR2 is YDEGEE. V shed 4 bases, J shed 5 bases, and the junction held 9 bases outside the gene matches. The CDR3 runs 17 residues. The CDR3 protein is CASSAPGQGAYNEKLFF. As DNA, the CDR3 is TGTGCCAGCAGCGCTCCGGGACAGGGGGCGTACAATGAAAAACTGTTTTTT.

The V call is TRBV28, the J call TRBJ2-7; 7 bases are shared with TRBD2. The germline gives CDR1 MDHEN, CDR2 SYDVKM. This CDR3 comprises 14 residues. Losses at the gene ends were 5 bases for V and 4 bases for J; bases not matched to a gene: 8. CDR3 sequence: CASSGGSGMYEQYF. The CDR3 DNA sequence: TGTGCCAGCAGTGGCGGGAGTGGTATGTACGAGCAGTACTTC.

The rearrangement joins TRBV27 to TRBJ2-3; 7 positions agree with TRBD2. Germline trimming cut 4 bases from V and 6 bases from J; bases unmatched to any gene: 13. The CDR3 has 16 residues. The germline V gene has CDR1 MNHEY and CDR2 SMNVEV (reference sequence). In DNA, the CDR3 is TGTGCCAGCAGTTCATGGGCTAGCGGACTAGAGGATACGCAGTATTTT. This encodes CASSSWASGLEDTQYF.

The V gene is TRBV2, the J gene TRBJ2-6; D not certain. CDR1 SNHLY and CDR2 FYNNEI come from the germline V gene. Trimming took 0 bases from V and 0 from J, leaving 6 bases between them. The CDR3 spans 16 residues. The CDR3 DNA reads TGTGCCAGCAGTGAAGCTCGCAGCTCTGGGGCCAACGTCCTGACTTTC. It encodes CASSEARSSGANVLTF.